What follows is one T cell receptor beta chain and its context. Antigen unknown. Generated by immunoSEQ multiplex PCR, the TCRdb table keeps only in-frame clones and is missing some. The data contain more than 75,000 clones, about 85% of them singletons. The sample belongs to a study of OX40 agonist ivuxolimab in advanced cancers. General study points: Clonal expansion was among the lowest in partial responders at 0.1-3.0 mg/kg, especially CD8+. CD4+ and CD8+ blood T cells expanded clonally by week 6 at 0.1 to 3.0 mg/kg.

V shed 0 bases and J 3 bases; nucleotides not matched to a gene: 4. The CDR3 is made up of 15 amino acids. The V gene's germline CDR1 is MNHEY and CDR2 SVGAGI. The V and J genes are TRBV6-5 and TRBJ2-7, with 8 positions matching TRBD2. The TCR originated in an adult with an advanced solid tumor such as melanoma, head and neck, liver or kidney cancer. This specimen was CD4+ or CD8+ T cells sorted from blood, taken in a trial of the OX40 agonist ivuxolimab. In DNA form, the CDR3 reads TGTGCCAGCAGTTACTCGAAACTAGCGGACTACGAGCAGTACTTC. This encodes CASSYSKLADYEQYF.